These 7 T cell receptor beta chains share one sample of origin, sequenced in a study of T cell responses to AZD1222 COVID-19 vaccine. TCRdb's copy holds only in-frame clones and misses some; the assay was immunoSEQ multiplex PCR. The sample contains about 73,000 clones, around 90% of which appear only once. The material sequenced was peripheral blood, taken 28 days after the second AZD1222 dose. These receptors all come from an adult who received the AZD1222 COVID-19 vaccine.

This chain connects TRBV28 to TRBJ2-1, with 7 bases aligning to TRBD1. The CDR3 length is 14 residues. J was trimmed by 7 bases and V by 6 bases; bases with no gene match: 9. The germline V gene has CDR1 MDHEN and CDR2 SYDVKM. CDR3 amino acids: CASSSGGPLNEQFF. The CDR3 DNA sequence: TGTGCCAGCAGCTCAGGGGGTCCCCTAAATGAGCAGTTCTTC.

The V call is TRBV23-1, the J call TRBJ1-1, with a tentative D call TRBD1 (6 bases). TRBV23-1 is placed among ORFs of uncertain function. V lost 1 base and J lost 1, with 10 bases in between. The length of the CDR3 is 15 residues. In DNA form, the CDR3 reads TGCGCCAGCAGTCAATTCACGGACAGGAACACTGAAGCTTTCTTT. Translated, it gives CASSQFTDRNTEAFF.

The chain combines TRBV12-3 or TRBV12-4 with TRBJ1-2; 8 positions agree with TRBD1. The CDR3 is 13 residues long. V shed 6 bases, J shed 7 bases, and the junction held 7 bases outside the gene matches. CDR3 sequence (DNA): TGTGCCAGCAGCTTACAGGGGGTAATTGGCTACACCTTC. It is translated as CASSLQGVIGYTF.

The chain is built from TRBV29-1 and TRBJ1-1; tentatively, D is TRBD1 (6 bases). The CDR3 contains 13 residues. V lost 7 bases and J 2 bases, leaving 14 bases between the germline ends. Germline values: CDR1 SQVTM, CDR2 ANQGSEA. CDR3 residues: CSGWGQFNTEAFF. The CDR3 nucleotides are TGCAGCGGTTGGGGGCAGTTCAACACTGAAGCTTTCTTT.

This clone occurred once. J is TRBJ2-7 and V is TRBV6-5, with 13 bases matching TRBD2. Germline CDR1 reads MNHEY; CDR2 reads SVGAGI. With 7 bases clipped from V and 2 bases from J, the junction kept 2 bases outside the gene matches. The CDR3 spans 14 residues. DNA for the CDR3: TGTGCCAGCACCGGACTAGCGGGGGCCTACGAGCAGTACTTC. It specifies CASTGLAGAYEQYF.

The V and J genes are TRBV12-3 or TRBV12-4 and TRBJ1-3, with D unclear. The CDR3 is made up of 13 amino acids. With 6 bases removed from V and 2 bases from J, the gap between germline ends came to 8 bases. The DNA for the CDR3 is TGTGCCAGCAGACCTTTTCCTGGAAACACCATATATTTT. This translates into CASRPFPGNTIYF.

CDR3 nucleotide sequence: TGTGCCAGCAGCTTAAATGGGTTACCCAATGAGCAGTTCTTC. The encoded protein is CASSLNGLPNEQFF. The chain carries TRBV7-2 and TRBJ2-1; D remains ambiguous. Germline loops: CDR1 SGHTA, CDR2 FQGNSA. The CDR3 has 14 amino acids. The V and J ends lost 2 bases and 6 bases respectively, with 11 bases between them.